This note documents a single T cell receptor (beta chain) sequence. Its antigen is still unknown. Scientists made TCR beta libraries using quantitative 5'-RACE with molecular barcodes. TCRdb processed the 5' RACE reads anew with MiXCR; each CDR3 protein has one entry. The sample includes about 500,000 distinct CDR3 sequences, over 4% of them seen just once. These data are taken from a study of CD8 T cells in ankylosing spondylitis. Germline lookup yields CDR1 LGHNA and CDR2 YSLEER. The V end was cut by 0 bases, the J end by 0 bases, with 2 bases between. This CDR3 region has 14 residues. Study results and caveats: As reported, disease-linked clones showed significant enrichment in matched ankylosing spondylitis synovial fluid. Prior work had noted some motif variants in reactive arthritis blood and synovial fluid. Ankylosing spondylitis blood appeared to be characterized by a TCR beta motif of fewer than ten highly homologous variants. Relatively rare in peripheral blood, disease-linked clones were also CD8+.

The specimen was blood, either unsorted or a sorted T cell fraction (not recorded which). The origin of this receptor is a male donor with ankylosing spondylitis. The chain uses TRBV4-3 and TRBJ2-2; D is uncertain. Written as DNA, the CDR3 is TGCGCCAGCAGCCAAGATTCGAACACCGGGGAGCTGTTTTTT. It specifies CASSQDSNTGELFF.